One T cell receptor beta chain is described in this entry. Its antigen is as yet unknown. TCRdb processed the 5' RACE reads anew with MiXCR; each CDR3 protein has one entry. The sample holds tens of thousands of distinct CDR3 sequences, 30% seen once. Study-level points and caveats: The TCR gene usage of tumor memory CD4+ T cells clustered together with blood and lymph node memory CD4+ cells and with lymph node naive CD4+ cells.

There are 13 residues in the CDR3. Germline CDR1 reads SNHLY; CDR2 reads FYNNEI. Deletions cut 8 bases from V and 7 bases from J, with 15 bases between. Sequencing was done on a sample of tumor-infiltrating memory CD4+ T cells sorted from the breast tumor. Subset: memory CD4+ T cells, CD4+CD45RO+CD25-. The chain couples TRBV2 to TRBJ1-5; D may be TRBD1 (5 bases). This receptor was taken from a female donor with breast cancer. As DNA, the CDR3 is TGTGCCAGCGTCTTGGGCAGGGAGCAGCCCCAGCATTTT. Its protein is CASVLGREQPQHF.